The entry below gives a single TCR beta chain sequence along with its context. The data were taken from a study of cytomegalovirus exposure and HLA in healthy donors. There are 14 residues in the CDR3. Germline loops: CDR1 MGHDK, CDR2 SYGVNS. Trimming removed 8 bases from V and 3 bases from J, with 14 bases in between. The assay was immunoSEQ multiplex PCR, and TCRdb's table has in-frame clones only and misses some. This sample has 280,000 or so clones, with approximately 90% found just once. The V gene is TRBV25-1, the J gene TRBJ2-4, with D perhaps matching TRBD2 (6 bases). The sample taken for sequencing was PBMCs. This receptor was obtained from a woman younger than 35 in good health and CMV-seronegative. CDR3 sequence (DNA): TGTGCCAGCTCGGCGGGACCCTACAAAAACATTCAGTACTTC. It translates to CASSAGPYKNIQYF.